A single count supports the clone carrying this T cell receptor beta chain. The antigen is undetermined. Clones were read by immunoSEQ multiplex PCR, and TCRdb kept only the in-frame ones, dropping some. The data contain some 120,000 clones, 85% to 95% of them seen just once; the ten biggest clones take up approximately 3%. The source of the sample is a study of T cell responses to AZD1222 COVID-19 vaccine. Study background: Both about-4-week and about-12-week second-dose recipients were combined.

V dropped 8 bases and J dropped 3 bases, with 10 bases sitting between them. The length of the CDR3 is 13 residues. Study outcomes and limitations: Breadth and depth of Spike-specific TCRs rose after two AZD1222 doses. Seropositivity was recorded at baseline in only six AZD1222 recipients. Reportedly, nearly half of unique spike TCRs recognized epitopes outside B.1.351/B.1.1.7 mutations.

Sample: peripheral blood, taken on day 0 of AZD1222 vaccination. This clonotype was obtained from an adult in good health. The chain has TRBV12-3 or TRBV12-4 and TRBJ1-4; no clear D. This CDR3 reads CASGIRANEKLFF. As DNA, the CDR3 is TGTGCCAGCGGTATCAGAGCTAATGAAAAACTGTTTTTT.